Presented here are 13 T cell receptor beta chains from one specimen sequenced in a study of OX40 agonist ivuxolimab in advanced cancers. Repertoires were generated with immunoSEQ multiplex PCR, while TCRdb's copy carries only in-frame clones and drops some. The table includes tens of thousands of clones, 74% detected once. Sequencing used CD4+ or CD8+ T cells sorted from blood, obtained in a trial of the OX40 agonist ivuxolimab. The receptors stem from an adult with an advanced solid tumor such as melanoma, head and neck, liver or kidney cancer.

The sample holds a few counts of this clone. Other DNA sequences in the sample encode the same CDR3. The V gene is TRBV9, the J gene TRBJ2-5; weak D call: TRBD2 (5 bases). The germline gives CDR1 SGDLS, CDR2 YYNGEE. This CDR3 spans 14 amino acids. Trimming cost V 1 base and J 5 bases, with 12 bases left between them. The CDR3 DNA is TGTGCCAGCAGCGTAACCTCTACGGGGGAGACCCAGTACTTC. Protein product: CASSVTSTGETQYF.

The rearrangement links TRBV7-6 to TRBJ1-6; 7 nucleotides match TRBD1. The germline CDR1 and CDR2 sequences are SGHVS and FNYEAQ. J gave up 4 bases and V 5 bases, and 8 bases lay outside the gene matches. CDR3 length equals 16 residues. CDR3 in DNA: TGTGCCAGCAGCGAAGGTCCGGGACAGTATAATTCACCCCTCCACTTT. Protein: CASSEGPGQYNSPLHF.

The DNA of the CDR3 is TGTGCCAGCAGCTTCGGCGGGGGCACTGAAGCTTTCTTT. Its translation is CASSFGGGTEAFF. The chain uses TRBV7-2 and TRBJ1-1, with D tentatively TRBD1 (5 bases). Trimming took 3 bases from V and 4 from J, leaving 9 bases between them. Per germline, CDR1 SGHTA and CDR2 FQGNSA. CDR3 length: 13 amino acids.

This chain links TRBV9 with TRBJ1-2; maybe TRBD1 (5 bases). CDR1 is SGDLS and CDR2 is YYNGEE in the germline V gene. Deletions cut 0 bases from V and 6 bases from J, with 6 bases between. There are 12 residues in the CDR3. CDR3 DNA sequence: TGTGCCAGCAGCGTAGTGGGGGATGGCTACACCTTC. Translation gives CASSVVGDGYTF.

The V gene is TRBV18, the J gene TRBJ2-7; perhaps TRBD1 as D (6 bases). CDR3 length equals 16 residues. Deletions cut 3 bases from V and 0 bases from J, with 15 bases between. Looked up from germline, CDR1 is KGHSH and CDR2 is LQKENI. The CDR3 loop is CASSPTARGFSYEQYF. The CDR3 DNA sequence: TGTGCCAGCTCACCGACCGCCAGGGGATTCTCCTACGAGCAGTACTTC.

The chain employs TRBV6-6 and TRBJ1-1; 8 bases line up with TRBD1. Germline trimming cut 4 bases from V and 3 bases from J; bases unmatched to any gene: 10. The CDR3 is made up of 16 amino acids. Germline lookup yields CDR1 MNHNY and CDR2 SVGAGI (reference sequence). CDR3 DNA sequence: TGTGCCAGCAGTTCCCCAGGACAGGGTGGCTACACTGAAGCTTTCTTT. It yields the protein CASSSPGQGGYTEAFF.

V is TRBV6-6 and J is TRBJ2-6, with D uncertain. V lost 2 bases, J lost 2 bases, and 7 bases lay in between. The CDR3 sequence is 15 residues long. Per the germline V gene, CDR1 is MNHNY and CDR2 is SVGAGI (reference sequence). The CDR3: CASSYVNPGANVLTF. CDR3 in DNA: TGTGCCAGCAGTTACGTCAATCCTGGGGCCAACGTCCTGACTTTC.

The chain combines TRBV7-2 with TRBJ2-2, with D uncertain. CDR3 length: 12 residues. V was shortened by 5 bases and J by 6 bases, with 7 bases between the two germline ends. Germline V lookup: CDR1 SGHTA, CDR2 FQGNSA. The CDR3 is CASSHLAGELFF. For the CDR3, the DNA is TGTGCCAGCAGCCACCTAGCCGGGGAGCTGTTTTTT.

The chain has TRBV15 and TRBJ2-7; tentatively, D is TRBD1 (5 bases). Between the trimmed V and J ends, which lost 1 base and 4 bases, there was a span of 14 bases. CDR1 and CDR2 from the germline V gene are LNHNV and YYDKDF (reference sequence). This CDR3 comprises 15 residues. The CDR3 here is CATSRGESGLYEQYV. The CDR3 region has the DNA TGTGCCACCAGCAGAGGCGAATCAGGGTTGTACGAGCAGTACGTC.

The chain links TRBV6-4 to TRBJ2-6; D may be TRBD1 or TRBD2 (6 bases each). There are 16 residues in the CDR3. Trimming removed 8 bases from V and 4 bases from J, with 18 bases in between. Germline CDR1 is MRHNA and CDR2 is SNTAGT. The CDR3 region has the DNA TGTGCCAGCTTTAAATCGGGGGCCCTCGGGGCCAACGTCCTGACTTTC. Translated, it gives CASFKSGALGANVLTF.

The chain couples TRBV5-1 to TRBJ1-1, with TRBD1 matching 9 bases. The CDR3 has 14 residues. Germline V gives CDR1 SGHRS, CDR2 YFSETQ. The ends lost 4 bases at V and 1 base at J; junction bases unmatched: 2. The CDR3 DNA follows: TGCGCCAGCAGCCCGGGACAGGGGAACACTGAAGCTTTCTTT. Amino acid sequence: CASSPGQGNTEAFF.

The CDR3 spells CASSEYSGFNSPLHF. The CDR3 nucleotides are TGTGCCAGCAGTGAATACAGTGGTTTTAATTCACCCCTCCACTTT. The V gene is TRBV6-1, the J gene TRBJ1-6; D unresolved. Germline values: CDR1 MNHNS, CDR2 SASEGT. CDR3 length: 15 residues. The V end was cut by 2 bases, the J end by 6 bases, with 11 bases between.

This clone came up a few times. The chain joins TRBV19 to TRBJ1-6; no clear D gene. The germline CDR1 and CDR2 sequences are LNHDA and SQIVND (reference sequence). This CDR3 spans 13 amino acids. Trimming cost V 4 bases and J 6 bases, with 7 bases left between them. CDR3 in amino acids: CASSNTVNSPLHF. CDR3 nucleotide sequence: TGTGCCAGTAGTAACACAGTTAATTCACCCCTCCACTTT. The whole variable domain, remainder taken from reference TRBV19 and TRBJ1-6, is DGGITQSPKYLFRKEGQNVTLSCEQNLNHDAMYWYRQDPGQGLRLIYYSQIVNDFQKGDIAEGYSVSREKKESFPLTVTSAQKNPTAFYLCASSNTVNSPLHFGNGTRLTVT.